This passage covers 30 T cell receptor beta chains from one sample sequenced in a study of blood T cells in healthy people across ages. With a J-beta primer mix and a sample-barcoded 5' primer, a second PCR ran about 7 to 12 cycles. TCRdb reprocessed the 5' RACE reads with MiXCR, giving one entry per CDR3 protein. The sample holds 750,000 to 950,000 distinct CDR3 sequences, roughly 25% seen once. The sample also formed part of further work on T cells of mothers and their children.

The sequenced sample was blood. The receptors come from a boy aged 5-17 years in good health.

V usage is TRBV7-9 and J usage is TRBJ2-7; TRBD2 might be the D (6 bases). V gave up 5 bases and J gave up 5 bases, with 19 bases separating them. The CDR3 consists of 15 residues. Germline V gene lookup returns CDR1 SEHNR and CDR2 FQNEAQ (reference sequence). The CDR3 DNA follows: TGTGCCAGCAGCCACCGGGACTCAGTCGTCGACGAGCAGTACTTC. Encoded protein: CASSHRDSVVDEQYF.

This clonotype has more than one count but fewer than ten. This sequence joins TRBV29-1 and TRBJ2-1; D gene ambiguous. Germline lookup yields CDR1 SQVTM and CDR2 ANQGSEA. V was clipped by 7 bases and J by 7 bases, with 11 bases between them. The CDR3 consists of 11 residues. The CDR3 DNA sequence: TGCAGCGGAGTACTGTGGAATGAGCAGTTCTTC. This sequence encodes CSGVLWNEQFF.

The CDR3 spells CASSSGQGGQETQYF. The CDR3 coding sequence is TGTGCCAGCAGCTCCGGACAGGGGGGCCAAGAGACCCAGTACTTC. The gene calls are TRBV7-9 and TRBJ2-5; 10 nucleotides agree with TRBD1. The CDR3 contains 15 residues. With V trimmed by 4 bases and J by 1 base, 3 bases remained unmatched. Germline CDR1 reads SEHNR; CDR2 reads FQNEAQ (reference sequence).

The chain uses TRBV5-1 and TRBJ2-1; 10 bases agree with TRBD2. Trimming at V came to 8 bases and at J to 8 bases, leaving 10 bases not matched to a gene. CDR3 length: 14 amino acids. The germline V gene encodes CDR1 SGHRS and CDR2 YFSETQ. In nucleotides, the CDR3 is TGCGCCAGTACAGCGGGGGGGCCCCTGGATGAGCAGTTCTTC. Translating gives CASTAGGPLDEQFF.

This chain uses TRBV6-5 with TRBJ2-5; no clear D. Looked up from germline, CDR1 is MNHEY and CDR2 is SVGAGI. This CDR3 is 14 amino acids long. Trimming pared 0 bases from V and 6 bases from J, leaving 11 bases between. CDR3 sequence reads: CASSYSGLGKTQYF. The DNA of the CDR3 is TGTGCCAGCAGTTACTCCGGATTGGGAAAGACCCAGTACTTC.

The J gene is TRBJ1-2, the V gene TRBV6-6; TRBD1 might be the D (5 bases). The V and J ends lost 2 bases and 6 bases respectively, with 10 bases between them. Germline lookup yields CDR1 MNHNY and CDR2 SVGAGI (reference sequence). The CDR3 is made up of 13 amino acids. Written as DNA, the CDR3 is TGTGCCAGCAGTTACAGGGAAGGGGATGGCTACACCTTC. As protein: CASSYREGDGYTF.

The CDR3 sequence: CSVDGGWNEQFF. The CDR3 nucleotides read TGCAGCGTTGACGGGGGTTGGAATGAGCAGTTCTTC. The chain joins TRBV29-1 to TRBJ2-1; tentative D call: TRBD2 (6 bases). The germline V gene encodes CDR1 SQVTM and CDR2 ANQGSEA. The length of the CDR3 is 12 residues. V was clipped by 3 bases and J by 7 bases, with 10 bases between them.

This sequence joins TRBV29-1 and TRBJ2-4; TRBD1 matches 10 bases. The germline gives CDR1 SQVTM, CDR2 ANQGSEA. The CDR3 length is 17 residues. V lost 3 bases, J lost 0 bases, and 8 bases stayed unmatched. CDR3 DNA: TGCAGCGTTGAGGGGACAGGGGACCTTCTAGCCAAAAACATTCAGTACTTC. Amino acids: CSVEGTGDLLAKNIQYF.

The chain recombines TRBV7-9 with TRBJ1-1; tentative D call: TRBD1 (5 bases). Germline values: CDR1 SEHNR, CDR2 FQNEAQ (reference sequence). There are 15 residues in the CDR3. Trimming removed 3 bases from V and 5 bases from J, with 16 bases in between. The CDR3 nucleotides read TGTGCCAGCAGCTTCTTGGGGGGGGTGCGGACTGAAGCTTTCTTT. Its translation is CASSFLGGVRTEAFF.

In DNA, the CDR3 is TGTGCCAGCAGCTTAGGGACGGCAGGGGCCAAAAACATTCAGTACTTC. Translated, it gives CASSLGTAGAKNIQYF. The V gene is TRBV7-9, the J gene TRBJ2-4, with D possibly TRBD1 on 5 matching bases. The germline V and J ends were trimmed by 1 base and 1 base, with 11 bases remaining between them. Germline V gene sequence: CDR1 SEHNR, CDR2 FQNEAQ (reference sequence). This CDR3 contains 16 residues.

This chain uses TRBV5-1 with TRBJ2-5, with a possible D match to TRBD2 (5 bases). The V end was cut by 4 bases, the J end by 5 bases, with 15 bases between. There are 14 residues in the CDR3. Germline V CDR1 and CDR2: SGHRS, YFSETQ. The CDR3 sequence is CASSPSGFMETQYF. The CDR3 region has the DNA TGCGCCAGCAGCCCCTCGGGGTTCATGGAGACCCAGTACTTC. The variable domain in full, completed from reference TRBV5-1 and TRBJ2-5, reads KAGVTQTPRYLIKTRGQQVTLSCSPISGHRSVSWYQQTPGQGLQFLFEYFSETQRNKGNFPGRFSGRQFSNSRSEMNVSTLELGDSALYLCASSPSGFMETQYFGPGTRLLVL.

The V and J genes are TRBV14 and TRBJ2-5; 8 positions agree with TRBD2. V shed 7 bases and J 6 bases; nucleotides not matched to a gene: 7. The CDR3 length is 13 residues. Germline assignment: CDR1 SGHDN and CDR2 FVKESK. The CDR3 here is CASKRTSWKTQYF. CDR3 bases: TGTGCCAGCAAGAGGACTAGCTGGAAGACCCAGTACTTC.

A few counts support this clonotype. The rearrangement links TRBV29-1 to TRBJ2-5; D gene unclear. There are 12 residues in the CDR3. The germline V and J ends were trimmed by 3 bases and 5 bases, with 10 bases remaining between them. Per germline, CDR1 SQVTM and CDR2 ANQGSEA. Here the CDR3 DNA reads TGCAGCGTTGAGCCTTTCGGGGAGACCCAGTACTTC. Translated, it gives CSVEPFGETQYF. The whole variable domain, remainder taken from reference TRBV29-1 and TRBJ2-5, is SAVISQKPSRDICQRGTSLTIQCQVDSQVTMMFWYRQQPGQSLTLIATANQGSEATYESGFVIDKFPISRPNLTFSTLTVSNMSPEDSSIYLCSVEPFGETQYFGPGTRLLVL.

The CDR3 DNA is TGCAGTGCTAGAGATTGGGACAGGCTTGAAAAACTGTTTTTT. This encodes CSARDWDRLEKLFF. This chain links TRBV20-1 with TRBJ1-4; 8 bases line up with TRBD1. Looked up from germline, CDR1 is DFQATT and CDR2 is SNEGSKA (reference sequence). CDR3 length: 14 residues. The trim removed 0 bases at V and 7 bases at J, leaving 4 bases unmatched.

The chain links TRBV4-1 to TRBJ1-5; no reliable D call. The CDR3 length is 14 residues. The V gene lost 2 bases and the J gene lost 4 bases, with 9 bases spanning the gap. Germline V gene sequence: CDR1 MGHRA, CDR2 YSYEKL. CDR3 nucleotide sequence: TGCGCCAGCAGCCAATTTTCGTCGAATCAGCCCCAGCATTTT. Residues: CASSQFSSNQPQHF.

This clonotype has just a few counts. The V gene is TRBV6-2 or TRBV6-3, the J gene TRBJ2-5; maybe TRBD1 (6 bases). V was clipped by 6 bases and J by 5 bases, with 16 bases between them. The CDR3 has 14 residues. The germline gives CDR1 MNHEY, CDR2 SVGEGT. CDR3 nucleotide sequence: TGTGCCAGCAGAACCGTTGGAGACAGGGAGACCCAGTACTTC. As protein: CASRTVGDRETQYF.

This clonotype showed up just a few times. The chain couples TRBV12-5 to TRBJ2-5; 8 bases match TRBD1. The germline V gene encodes CDR1 LGHNT and CDR2 FRNRAP. This CDR3 has 19 residues. J gave up 5 bases and V 4 bases, and 21 bases lay outside the gene matches. The CDR3 DNA is TGTGCTAGTGGTTCCGGACAGGGCGAGTCTAGCGTTGGTGGGGAGACCCAGTACTTC. Protein product: CASGSGQGESSVGGETQYF.

This chain connects TRBV6-1 to TRBJ1-5, with D hard to call. From germline, CDR1 is MNHNS and CDR2 SASEGT. Trimming left V 2 bases short and J 9 bases short, with 11 bases between. CDR3 length: 13 residues. CDR3 nucleotides: TGTGCCAGCAGTGAATGGCCCTCGTGGCCCCAGCATTTT. It specifies CASSEWPSWPQHF.

This chain links TRBV11-2 with TRBJ2-3; tentative D call: TRBD2 (6 bases). Trimming stripped 6 bases from V and 2 bases from J, with 9 bases between. The CDR3 covers 13 residues. Germline V gene data show CDR1 as SGHAT and CDR2 as FQNNGV. The CDR3 reads CASRREVTDTQYF. CDR3 sequence (DNA): TGTGCCAGCAGGAGGGAGGTCACAGATACGCAGTATTTT. The whole variable domain, remainder taken from reference TRBV11-2 and TRBJ2-3, is EAGVAQSPRYKIIEKRQSVAFWCNPISGHATLYWYQQILGQGPKLLIQFQNNGVVDDSQLPKDRFSAERLKGVDSTLKIQPAKLEDSAVYLCASRREVTDTQYFGPGTRLTVL.

This clonotype was counted a few times. V is TRBV29-1 and J is TRBJ2-5; the match to TRBD1 covers 9 bases. The DNA end lines up better with TRBJ2-1; the J call may be wrong. The CDR3 spans 13 residues. CDR1 and CDR2 from the germline V gene are SQVTM and ANQGSEA. CDR3 residues: CSVLGQGRNEQFF. CDR3 sequence (DNA): TGCAGCGTTTTGGGACAGGGACGAAATGAGCAGTTCTTC.

This clonotype was recorded a few times. This sequence joins TRBV5-1 and TRBJ2-1; 11 bases fit TRBD2. The CDR3 has 14 residues. Germline lookup yields CDR1 SGHRS and CDR2 YFSETQ. Unmatched junction bases numbered 5, after V lost 5 bases and J lost 7 bases. CDR3 protein: CASRHSGGGNEQFF. The CDR3 nucleotides read TGCGCCAGCAGACATAGCGGGGGGGGAAATGAGCAGTTCTTC.

The CDR3 here is CASREPSGSKGVQYF. DNA for the CDR3: TGTGCCAGCCGCGAGCCTAGCGGGAGTAAGGGGGTGCAGTACTTC. The chain combines TRBV7-3 with TRBJ2-5; TRBD2 matches at 10 bases. With 8 bases clipped from V and 11 bases from J, the junction kept 17 bases outside the gene matches. CDR1 and CDR2 (germline): SGHTA, FQGTGA. This CDR3 comprises 15 residues.

The chain carries TRBV20-1 and TRBJ2-5; 15 nucleotides line up with TRBD2. The DNA end is more similar to TRBJ2-7, so the J call may be wrong. The CDR3 is 17 amino acids. Looked up from germline, CDR1 is DFQATT and CDR2 is SNEGSKA (reference sequence). CDR3 sequence: CSAYPRPGLAGGYEQYF. The CDR3 DNA reads as TGCAGTGCTTATCCAAGACCGGGACTAGCGGGGGGATACGAGCAGTACTTC.

This chain uses TRBV12-3 or TRBV12-4 with TRBJ1-4; 8 positions match TRBD1. This CDR3 spans 18 amino acids. J gave up 0 bases and V 6 bases, and 12 bases lay outside the gene matches. In nucleotides, the CDR3 is TGTGCCAGCAGATTGACCGGGACAGGAGGATCAACTAATGAAAAACTGTTTTTT. It is translated as CASRLTGTGGSTNEKLFF.

The sample holds a few counts of this clonotype. The gene calls are TRBV7-3 and TRBJ2-3; D unclear. Germline V gene data show CDR1 as SGHTA and CDR2 as FQGTGA. The V and J ends lost 2 bases and 2 bases respectively, with 11 bases between them. This CDR3 comprises 15 residues. CDR3 in amino acids: CASSLVPESTDTQYF. The CDR3 bases are TGTGCCAGCAGCTTAGTTCCGGAATCCACAGATACGCAGTATTTT.

In this sample, this clonotype turned up a few times. This chain connects TRBV6-2 or TRBV6-3 to TRBJ1-6; TRBD1 matches 7 bases. With 7 bases clipped from V and 7 bases from J, the junction kept 13 bases outside the gene matches. This CDR3 comprises 16 residues. CDR1 and CDR2 (germline): MNHEY, SVGEGT. In DNA form, the CDR3 reads TGTGCCAGCAACCTACGACAGGGAGGGAGGAATTCACCCCTCCACTTT. Encoded protein: CASNLRQGGRNSPLHF.

The J gene is TRBJ2-3, the V gene TRBV12-3 or TRBV12-4; TRBD2 aligns across 12 bases. V shed 6 bases and J 2 bases; nucleotides not matched to a gene: 15. This CDR3 has 19 residues. The CDR3 reads CASRVTSSGRAGITDTQYF. CDR3 coding DNA: TGTGCCAGCAGGGTAACCTCTAGCGGGAGGGCCGGGATCACAGATACGCAGTATTTT.

This clonotype was observed many times. This chain links TRBV4-1 with TRBJ2-1; 7 nucleotides align to TRBD2. V shed 2 bases and J 6 bases; nucleotides not matched to a gene: 7. The germline V gene has CDR1 MGHRA and CDR2 YSYEKL. This CDR3 is built from 15 residues. CDR3 sequence (DNA): TGCGCCAGCAGCCAAATGTCAGCGGGGCGCAATGAGCAGTTCTTC. Protein sequence: CASSQMSAGRNEQFF.

In this sample, this clonotype turned up a few times. The rearrangement links TRBV28 to TRBJ1-1, with 9 bases aligning to TRBD1. V gave up 3 bases and J gave up 8 bases; unmatched junction bases: 7. The germline V gene has CDR1 MDHEN and CDR2 SYDVKM. This CDR3 region has 14 residues. The CDR3 DNA reads as TGTGCCAGCAGTTTCCGGGACAGGGTAATGGAAGCTTTCTTT. This gives the protein CASSFRDRVMEAFF.

This rearrangement joins TRBV6-5 to TRBJ1-6; D may be TRBD1 (6 bases). The length of the CDR3 is 15 residues. Germline V gives CDR1 MNHEY, CDR2 SVGAGI. V was shortened by 5 bases and J by 7 bases, with 15 bases between the two germline ends. The CDR3 spells CASSLNRAPNSPLHF. CDR3 sequence (DNA): TGTGCCAGCAGTCTTAACAGGGCCCCAAATTCACCCCTCCACTTT.